This is a list of T cell receptor beta chains from one sample in a study of T cells in Graves' hyperthyroidism and ophthalmopathy. From the multiplex PCR reads, TCRdb called clonotypes with MiXCR, one entry per CDR3 protein. The sample consists of more than 300,000 distinct CDR3 sequences, roughly 14% of them appearing once. The sequenced sample consisted of blood. All receptors derive from a woman in her thirties with Graves' ophthalmopathy. The CDR3 runs from the conserved cysteine through the conserved F or W. Each record gives: clone size, J gene, D gene, V gene, CDR3 DNA, CDR3 protein. D genes are given only for firm matches. Not every row has a clone size; where given, it reads once, few, many or a size class.

size: NA; J: TRBJ2-2; D: NA; V: TRBV12-5; DNA: TGTGCTAGTGGTTTGGATCGTAAACCCGGGGAGCTGTTTTTT; CDR3: CASGLDRKPGELFF
size: NA; J: TRBJ2-3; D: TRBD2; V: TRBV6-2/TRBV6-3; DNA: TGTGCCAGCAGTTCCCTAGCGGGGGGGCCAGATACGCAGTATTTT; CDR3: CASSSLAGGPDTQYF
size: many; J: TRBJ2-7; D: NA; V: TRBV6-1; DNA: TGTGCCAGCAGTGGAGTACAGGGGGGGTCCTACGAGCAGTACTTC; CDR3: CASSGVQGGSYEQYF
size: many; J: TRBJ2-3; D: NA; V: TRBV7-3; DNA: TGTGCCAGCAGTTATTATCTCACAGATACGCAGTATTTT; CDR3: CASSYYLTDTQYF
size: many; J: TRBJ1-4; D: TRBD1; V: TRBV4-1; DNA: TGCGCCAGCAGCCAATCGCCATCAGGGGGCAAAAATGAAAAACTGTTTTTT; CDR3: CASSQSPSGGKNEKLFF
size: few; J: TRBJ1-5; D: NA; V: TRBV4-1; DNA: TGCGCCAGCAGCCTGACCCAAAATCAGCCCCAGCATTTT; CDR3: CASSLTQNQPQHF
size: few; J: TRBJ1-3; D: NA; V: TRBV5-1; DNA: TGCGCCAGCAGCTATGAAATCGGAAACACCATATATTTT; CDR3: CASSYEIGNTIYF
size: NA; J: TRBJ2-1; D: NA; V: TRBV9; DNA: TGTGCCAGCAGCGTATGGGATCCAGGGAATGAGCAGTTCTTC; CDR3: CASSVWDPGNEQFF
size: many; J: TRBJ1-2; D: TRBD1; V: TRBV20-1; DNA: TGCAGTGCCCAGGGACAGGCTATGGGGCGGCATGGCTACACCTTC; CDR3: CSAQGQAMGRHGYTF
size: NA; J: TRBJ2-3; D: TRBD1; V: TRBV10-3; DNA: TGTGCCACCGATAACACCGGGACAGGGGACACAGATACGCAGTATTTT; CDR3: CATDNTGTGDTDTQYF
size: many; J: TRBJ2-3; D: NA; V: TRBV11-2; DNA: TGTGCCAGCAGCTTAGATGGCAGACTCTTAGATACGCAGTATTTT; CDR3: CASSLDGRLLDTQYF
size: many; J: TRBJ1-2; D: NA; V: TRBV27; DNA: TGTGCCACCACCGGGGGGTCGGCCTATGGCTACACCTTC; CDR3: CATTGGSAYGYTF
size: NA; J: TRBJ2-1; D: TRBD2; V: TRBV2; DNA: TGTGCCAGCAGGGGATCCGGGGGGGGCCTCATGTTGAATGAGCAGTTCTTC; CDR3: CASRGSGGGLMLNEQFF
size: many; J: TRBJ2-7; D: TRBD2; V: TRBV14; DNA: TGTGCCAGCAGCCAAGGTGTAGCGGGACTAGGTACCTACGAGCAGTACTTC; CDR3: CASSQGVAGLGTYEQYF
size: NA; J: TRBJ1-3; D: NA; V: TRBV14; DNA: TGTGCCAGCAGCCAAAAACCCCCCCGCGGGGGACCTGGAAACACCATATATTTT; CDR3: CASSQKPPRGGPGNTIYF
size: many; J: TRBJ2-7; D: NA; V: TRBV7-9; DNA: TGTGCCAGCAGCTTAGACGGCGGCTACGAGCAGTACTTC; CDR3: CASSLDGGYEQYF
size: NA; J: TRBJ2-1; D: NA; V: TRBV5-6; DNA: TGTGCCAGCAGCTTGTTGAGGTTCAATGAGCAGTTCTTC; CDR3: CASSLLRFNEQFF
size: many; J: TRBJ1-1; D: NA; V: TRBV5-8; DNA: TGTGCCAGCAGCCACAGGGTCGGCACTGAAGCTTTCTTT; CDR3: CASSHRVGTEAFF
size: few; J: TRBJ2-1; D: NA; V: TRBV28; DNA: TGTGCCAGCAGGAGACCAAGGCTAGATGAGCAGTTCTTC; CDR3: CASRRPRLDEQFF
size: NA; J: TRBJ1-4; D: TRBD1; V: TRBV12-3/TRBV12-4; DNA: TGTGCCAGCAGTTCTCCGACAGGGCCCGAAGTAAAACTGTTTTTT; CDR3: CASSSPTGPEVKLFF
size: many; J: TRBJ1-6; D: NA; V: TRBV7-8; DNA: TGTGCCAGCAGCTCGAGGGCTGGGCCTAATTCACCCCTCCACTTT; CDR3: CASSSRAGPNSPLHF
size: NA; J: TRBJ1-4; D: NA; V: TRBV4-1; DNA: TGCGCCAGCAGCCAAGAAGACAGGCTAGGTGAAAAACTGTTTTTT; CDR3: CASSQEDRLGEKLFF
size: few; J: TRBJ2-5; D: TRBD2; V: TRBV13; DNA: TGTGCCAGCAGCCTGGGACTAGCGGATCAAGAGACCCAGTACTTC; CDR3: CASSLGLADQETQYF
size: many; J: TRBJ2-3; D: NA; V: TRBV20-1; DNA: TGCAGTGCTAGATCCACGGGAGATACGCAGTATTTT; CDR3: CSARSTGDTQYF
size: NA; J: TRBJ1-6; D: NA; V: TRBV27; DNA: TGTGCCAGCAGTTCCCTCACCCGGGTCACGGATTCACCCCTCCACTTT; CDR3: CASSSLTRVTDSPLHF
size: many; J: TRBJ2-1; D: TRBD2; V: TRBV10-3; DNA: TGTGCCATCAGTGACCGACTAGCGGGGGGGACCTACAATGAGCAGTTCTTC; CDR3: CAISDRLAGGTYNEQFF
size: many; J: TRBJ2-7; D: NA; V: TRBV7-3; DNA: TGTGCCAGCAGCCCGAGGGACGGACGGGGGGAGCAGTACTTC; CDR3: CASSPRDGRGEQYF
size: many; J: TRBJ2-7; D: NA; V: TRBV12-3/TRBV12-4; DNA: TGTGCCAGCAGTTTGTCTCGTAACTACGAGCAGTACTTC; CDR3: CASSLSRNYEQYF
size: many; J: TRBJ1-2; D: TRBD1; V: TRBV2; DNA: TGTGCCAGCACTCTCAGGGGGCTTGGCTACACCTTC; CDR3: CASTLRGLGYTF
size: many; J: TRBJ1-3; D: TRBD1; V: TRBV12-5; DNA: TGTGCTAGTGCCATACGGGACAGGGGAAGCTCTGGAAACACCATATATTTT; CDR3: CASAIRDRGSSGNTIYF
size: many; J: TRBJ1-1; D: NA; V: TRBV15; DNA: TGTGCCACCAGCAGAGGCGCAGCACCGAACACTGAAGCTTTCTTT; CDR3: CATSRGAAPNTEAFF
size: many; J: TRBJ2-5; D: NA; V: TRBV11-2; DNA: TGTGCCAGCAGCTGGACAGAAAAAGAGACCCAGTACTTC; CDR3: CASSWTEKETQYF
size: many; J: TRBJ1-5; D: NA; V: TRBV18; DNA: TGTGCCAGCTCACCGGCTCCAGGCCAGCCCCAGCATTTT; CDR3: CASSPAPGQPQHF
size: NA; J: TRBJ1-1; D: TRBD1; V: TRBV7-9; DNA: TGTGCCAGCAGCTTAAACAGGGGGGCAATCGGGGCTTTCTTT; CDR3: CASSLNRGAIGAFF
size: NA; J: TRBJ2-3; D: TRBD2; V: TRBV29-1; DNA: TGCAGCGCCCTAAGCGGGGTTGGAGATACGCAGTATTTT; CDR3: CSALSGVGDTQYF
size: many; J: TRBJ1-1; D: NA; V: TRBV6-1; DNA: TGTGCCAGCAGTGATAGGGCGGGGAACACTGAAGCTTTCTTT; CDR3: CASSDRAGNTEAFF
size: many; J: TRBJ1-5; D: NA; V: TRBV28; DNA: TGTGCCAGCAGTTTCCAAGGAGTTCTAGGTTTTCAGCCCCAGCATTTT; CDR3: CASSFQGVLGFQPQHF
size: many; J: TRBJ1-4; D: TRBD1; V: TRBV30; DNA: TGTGCCTGGAAGACAGGGACGGAAAAACTGTTTTTT; CDR3: CAWKTGTEKLFF
size: NA; J: TRBJ1-3; D: NA; V: TRBV7-9; DNA: TGTGCCAGCAGCTTAGAGACAGGCCCTGGAAACACCATATATTTT; CDR3: CASSLETGPGNTIYF
size: NA; J: TRBJ2-7; D: TRBD1; V: TRBV7-6; DNA: TGTGCCAGCAGCTCCCCCTCCGGGACAGGGCCCTACGAGCAGTACTTC; CDR3: CASSSPSGTGPYEQYF
size: many; J: TRBJ1-2; D: TRBD1; V: TRBV3-1; DNA: TGTGCCAGCAGCCAACTTCTGGGACAGGGAGGGGCCGGCTACACCTTC; CDR3: CASSQLLGQGGAGYTF
size: NA; J: TRBJ2-3; D: NA; V: TRBV7-7; DNA: TGTGCTAGCAGCTCCGGGTCGGGGTTAGATACGCAGTATTTT; CDR3: CASSSGSGLDTQYF
size: many; J: TRBJ1-5; D: NA; V: TRBV6-1; DNA: TGTGCCAGCAGTGAAGCGGGAGAAAATCAGCCCCAGCATTTT; CDR3: CASSEAGENQPQHF
size: many; J: TRBJ1-1; D: NA; V: TRBV18; DNA: TGTGCCAGCTCACCACCGCGGGGCCGTTTGAACACTGAAGCTTTCTTT; CDR3: CASSPPRGRLNTEAFF
size: many; J: TRBJ1-1; D: NA; V: TRBV2; DNA: TGTGCCAGCAGTGCGGGTCAGGAGCCTTGGGGCACTGAAGCTTTCTTT; CDR3: CASSAGQEPWGTEAFF
size: many; J: TRBJ2-7; D: TRBD2; V: TRBV7-9; DNA: TGTGCCAGCACCGGGGGGGCTCCCAGCTCCTACGAGCAGTACTTC; CDR3: CASTGGAPSSYEQYF